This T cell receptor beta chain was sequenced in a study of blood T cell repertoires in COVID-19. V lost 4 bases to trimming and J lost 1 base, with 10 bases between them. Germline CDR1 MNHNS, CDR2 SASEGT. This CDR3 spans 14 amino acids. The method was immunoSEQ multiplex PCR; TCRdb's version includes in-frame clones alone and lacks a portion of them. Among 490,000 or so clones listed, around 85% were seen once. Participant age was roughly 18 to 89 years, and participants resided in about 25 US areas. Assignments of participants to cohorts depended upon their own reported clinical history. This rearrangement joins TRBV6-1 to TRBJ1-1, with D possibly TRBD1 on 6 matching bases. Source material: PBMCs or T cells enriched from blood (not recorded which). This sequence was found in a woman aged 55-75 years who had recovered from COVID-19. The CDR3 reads CASSARTENTEAFF. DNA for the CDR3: TGTGCCAGCAGTGCTAGGACAGAGAACACTGAAGCTTTCTTT.